These 21 T cell receptor beta chains were all obtained from the same sample, sequenced in a study of vaccination and CD4 T cells after COVID-19 (dated by TCRdb to 2022 to 2024). What this sample's time point label stands for: late sampling 161 to 241 days after vaccination in three convalescent patients. The library came from PCR. TCRdb names Illumina iSeq 100 as the instrument used. The raw public data were reprocessed by TCRdb itself: fastp quality trimming at Q25, MiXCR clonotype calling, in-frame beta chains only. One record per CDR3 amino acid sequence lists the most common genes and DNA. The sample contains some 28,000 distinct CDR3 sequences, 45% to 55% of them found a single time. The biggest ten clones account for 5.5% of the sample. The starting material was CD4+ T cells from blood, obtained about 7 months after SARS-CoV-2 vaccination. These receptors were collected from a human donor who had recovered from COVID-19.

This clonotype was seen a handful of times. The J gene is TRBJ2-5, the V gene TRBV6-1; 9 positions match TRBD2. J lost 1 base, V lost 4 bases, and 4 bases had no gene match. The CDR3 runs to 15 residues. The germline V gene has CDR1 MNHNS and CDR2 SASEGT. This CDR3 is CASSGLAGTQETQYF. CDR3 DNA sequence: TGTGCCAGCAGTGGGCTAGCGGGAACCCAAGAGACCCAGTACTTC.

The CDR3 nucleotides are TGTGCCAGCAGTTCGGGGACTAGCGGGTCGTACGTCTTCTCCTACGAGCAGTACTTC. It is translated as CASSSGTSGSYVFSYEQYF. This sequence joins TRBV28 and TRBJ2-7; 12 bases are shared with TRBD2. The germline V gene encodes CDR1 MDHEN and CDR2 SYDVKM. V gave up 4 bases and J gave up 0 bases; unmatched junction bases: 13. This CDR3 has 19 amino acids.

This clonotype was observed a single time. The J gene is TRBJ1-6, the V gene TRBV19; a possible D gene is TRBD1 (5 bases). This CDR3 contains 15 residues. Germline V CDR1 and CDR2: LNHDA, SQIVND (reference sequence). The V gene lost 5 bases and the J gene lost 7 bases, with 15 bases spanning the gap. DNA for the CDR3: TGTGCCAGTAGTGCCGGTGGGGGGGGGAATTCACCCCTCCACTTT. As protein: CASSAGGGGNSPLHF. Full variable domain (outside the CDR3, taken from reference TRBV19 and TRBJ1-6): DGGITQSPKYLFRKEGQNVTLSCEQNLNHDAMYWYRQDPGQGLRLIYYSQIVNDFQKGDIAEGYSVSREKKESFPLTVTSAQKNPTAFYLCASSAGGGGNSPLHFGNGTRLTVT.

This clonotype was counted once. V and J are TRBV7-2 and TRBJ1-1, with D perhaps TRBD1 (6 bases). Trimming pared 5 bases from V and 4 bases from J, leaving 20 bases between. Germline V lookup: CDR1 SGHTA, CDR2 FQGNSA. The CDR3 loop spans 16 amino acids. CDR3 sequence reads: CASSPPPAGGATEAFF. Written as DNA, the CDR3 is TGTGCCAGCAGCCCACCCCCGGCCGGGGGGGCCACTGAAGCTTTCTTT.

The V call is TRBV27, the J call TRBJ2-3; D gene unclear. CDR1 and CDR2 from the germline V gene are MNHEY and SMNVEV (reference sequence). Trimming stripped 0 bases from V and 4 bases from J, with 11 bases between. This CDR3 contains 15 residues. The CDR3 loop is CASSLSLVASDTQYF. The CDR3 region has the DNA TGTGCCAGCAGTTTATCGCTAGTTGCTTCAGATACGCAGTATTTT.

The chain recombines TRBV20-1 with TRBJ2-7; the D is unclear. There are 13 residues in the CDR3. Germline loops: CDR1 DFQATT, CDR2 SNEGSKA (reference sequence). The germline V and J ends were trimmed by 1 base and 2 bases, with 9 bases remaining between them. CDR3 DNA: TGCAGTGCTAGAGCTGGCATTACCTACGAGCAGTACTTC. It is translated as CSARAGITYEQYF.

A note on this clonotype: Its ends do not fully match the called genes, so a read error is possible. The chain couples TRBV6-4 to TRBJ2-2; tentatively, D is TRBD1 or TRBD2 (5 bases each). CDR1 is MRHNA and CDR2 is SNTAGT in the germline V gene. The CDR3 runs 14 residues. The CDR3 protein is CASSEGPNTGELFF. The DNA of the CDR3 is TGTGCTAGCAGTGAGGGACCAAACACCGGGGAGCTGTTTTTT.

The chain is built from TRBV18 and TRBJ2-5; D gene uncertain. From germline, CDR1 is KGHSH and CDR2 LQKENI. The V end was cut by 2 bases, the J end by 4 bases, with 11 bases between. The CDR3 sequence is 14 residues long. The CDR3 coding sequence is TGTGCCAGCTCACCAGTCCGGATGGGAGAGACCCAGTACTTC. This codes for CASSPVRMGETQYF.

The J gene is TRBJ2-1, the V gene TRBV7-3; D tentatively reads TRBD1 or TRBD2 (5 bases each). CDR3 length: 14 residues. Germline loops: CDR1 SGHTA, CDR2 FQGTGA. V was cut by 5 bases and J by 4 bases, with 12 bases left in between. This CDR3 reads CASSASGRYNEQFF. The DNA of the CDR3 is TGTGCCAGCAGCGCCTCGGGGCGATACAATGAGCAGTTCTTC.

This clonotype was counted between two and nine times. V gene TRBV15 combines with J gene TRBJ2-2; 10 bases agree with TRBD2. This CDR3 has 16 amino acids. CDR1 LNHNV and CDR2 YYDKDF come from the germline V gene (reference sequence). The V and J ends lost 3 bases and 5 bases, in that order; junction bases with no gene match: 6. The CDR3 DNA follows: TGTGCCACCAGCAGTCTAGCGGGAGCTCGGACCGGGGAGCTGTTTTTT. Protein sequence: CATSSLAGARTGELFF.

The chain employs TRBV28 and TRBJ1-5; 8 bases match TRBD1. The CDR3 runs 15 residues. CDR1 and CDR2 from the germline V gene are MDHEN and SYDVKM. V lost 8 bases to trimming and J lost 1 base; unmatched junction nucleotides: 7. Here the CDR3 reads CASRRQGRSNQPQHF. The CDR3 DNA reads as TGTGCCAGCCGCAGACAGGGGCGGAGCAATCAGCCCCAGCATTTT.

The chain has TRBV6-1 and TRBJ1-6, with no clear D. V lost 4 bases, J lost 13 bases, and 17 bases lay in between. This CDR3 is 14 amino acids long. The germline CDR1 and CDR2 sequences are MNHNS and SASEGT. This CDR3 reads CASSVERMSSPLHF. As DNA, the CDR3 is TGTGCCAGCAGTGTCGAACGGATGAGTTCGCCCCTCCACTTT.

This clonotype was seen a handful of times. The V call is TRBV20-1, the J call TRBJ1-5; TRBD1 matches at 7 bases. The V and J ends lost 6 bases and 1 base, in that order; junction bases with no gene match: 9. The CDR3 runs 15 residues. Germline values: CDR1 DFQATT, CDR2 SNEGSKA (reference sequence). The CDR3 DNA sequence: TGCAGTGCGGACAGGTTGGGGTGGAGCAATCAGCCCCAGCATTTT. Translation gives CSADRLGWSNQPQHF.

This sequence joins TRBV7-2 and TRBJ1-5; D unclear. The ends were cut back, 3 bases at V and 4 bases at J, with 10 bases in the middle. The CDR3 sequence is 14 residues long. Germline V lookup: CDR1 SGHTA, CDR2 FQGNSA. CDR3 sequence: CASSFGVLNQPQHF. The CDR3 coding sequence is TGTGCCAGCAGCTTTGGAGTCCTAAATCAGCCCCAGCATTTT.

The V gene is TRBV9, the J gene TRBJ2-5, with D perhaps TRBD1 (6 bases). Germline CDR1 is SGDLS and CDR2 is YYNGEE. V lost 0 bases and J lost 5, with 17 bases in between. The CDR3 has 16 residues. CDR3 residues: CASSVVPGAPGETQYF. The CDR3 DNA sequence: TGTGCCAGCAGCGTAGTCCCAGGGGCCCCCGGGGAGACCCAGTACTTC.

J is TRBJ2-7 and V is TRBV19; possible D gene TRBD1, 5 bases. CDR3 size: 13 residues. Deletions cut 5 bases from V and 3 bases from J, with 11 bases between. Germline V gene sequence: CDR1 LNHDA, CDR2 SQIVND (reference sequence). CDR3 coding DNA: TGTGCCAGTAGTCGATCGACAGACTACGAGCAGTACTTC. It translates to CASSRSTDYEQYF.

The rearrangement joins TRBV6-5 to TRBJ1-1; a possible D gene is TRBD1 (6 bases). The ends were cut back, 4 bases at V and 4 bases at J, with 13 bases in the middle. The CDR3 extends over 14 amino acids. Per the germline V gene, CDR1 is MNHEY and CDR2 is SVGAGI. As DNA, the CDR3 is TGTGCCAGCAGTTTCGGACAGCTTCGCACTGAAGCTTTCTTT. Translating it yields CASSFGQLRTEAFF.

The rearrangement links TRBV6-1 to TRBJ2-7; D ambiguous. Trimming removed 2 bases from V and 0 bases from J, with 5 bases in between. The CDR3 runs to 13 residues. Germline CDR1 and CDR2: MNHNS and SASEGT. The CDR3 sequence is CASSEQPSYEQYF. The CDR3 coding sequence is TGTGCCAGCAGTGAACAGCCCTCCTACGAGCAGTACTTC.

The chain uses TRBV7-2 and TRBJ2-3, with 9 bases identical to TRBD1. Germline trimming cut 5 bases from V and 1 base from J; bases unmatched to any gene: 4. This CDR3 is built from 15 residues. In germline, CDR1 is SGHTA, CDR2 FQGNSA. CDR3 in amino acids: CASSGQGSGTDTQYF. The CDR3 DNA is TGTGCCAGCAGCGGACAGGGGAGTGGCACAGATACGCAGTATTTT.

The V gene is TRBV2, the J gene TRBJ1-6; TRBD1 agrees at 9 bases. Losses at the gene ends were 6 bases for V and 14 bases for J; bases not matched to a gene: 11. CDR1 and CDR2 (germline): SNHLY, FYNNEI. The CDR3 totals 14 residues. The CDR3 DNA is TGTGCCAGCAGGGGTGGGGACAGGGTCTTCACCCTCCACTTT. This encodes CASRGGDRVFTLHF.

The CDR3 region has the DNA TGTGCCAGCAGCCGATCCATAGATAATTCACCCCTCCACTTT. Amino acids: CASSRSIDNSPLHF. The chain recombines TRBV6-1 with TRBJ1-6, with no clear D. V lost 6 bases and J lost 5, with 11 bases in between. The germline gives CDR1 MNHNS, CDR2 SASEGT. This CDR3 is 14 amino acids long.